This TCR beta chain was obtained from a study of blood T cell repertoires in COVID-19. The wider study: COVID-19 samples, acute and convalescent, were from the United States, Italy and Spain. PBMCs, B-cell-depleted T cells, or T cells were the source of the cDNA or gDNA that made up the material.

In the original processing: Counts of nucleated cells, estimated from reference gene primer amplification, were obtained. The protocol was immunoSEQ multiplex PCR, while the TCRdb copy is restricted to in-frame clones and leaves out a portion. Clone size and the V and J calls come from that table; the DNA yielded D and trimming. The sample shows 120,000 or so clones, roughly four fifths of them seen only once. Sequenced sample: peripheral blood. This TCR was recovered from a human donor in a cohort sampled during active COVID-19.

The CDR3 region has the DNA TGCGCCAGCAGCCGCGGGACTAGCGGCGCTACAGATACGCAGTATTTT. Translation gives CASSRGTSGATDTQYF. The V gene is TRBV4-3, the J gene TRBJ2-3, with 11 bases identical to TRBD2. CDR3 size: 16 residues. Per germline, CDR1 LGHNA and CDR2 YSLEER. V shed 4 bases, J shed 3 bases, and the junction held 6 bases outside the gene matches.